A selection of T cell receptor beta chains follows, all from one sample in a study of long-term antiretroviral therapy in people with HIV. Using immunoSEQ multiplex PCR, the repertoire was profiled, and TCRdb retains in-frame clones only, with some absent. The data hold about 27,000 clones, with roughly 82% observed a single time. Material: unsorted PBMCs, obtained 0.8 years before starting antiretroviral therapy. The receptors come from a man aged 18-30 years with HIV. The CDR3 runs from the conserved cysteine through the conserved F or W. A D gene is named only where the DNA matches it firmly. Part of the rows lack a size; the others show once, few, many or a class for expanded clones.

>TRBJ2-1|TRBV7-9|once|TRBD2
CASSSLSGGSSYNEQFF
TGTGCCAGCAGCTCCCTCTCGGGCGGGAGCTCCTACAATGAGCAGTTCTTC
>TRBJ2-4|TRBV19|-|TRBD2
CASSPRSSTSGGAFGKNIQYF
TGTGCCAGTAGTCCTCGCTCCTCCACTAGCGGGGGGGCCTTCGGCAAAAACATTCAGTACTTC
>TRBJ2-7|TRBV11-2|-|TRBD1
CASSVTGGESYEQYF
TGTGCCAGCAGCGTCACAGGGGGCGAGTCCTACGAGCAGTACTTC
>TRBJ2-7|TRBV19|-|TRBD1
CASSVPGTGFDEQYF
TGTGCCAGTAGTGTCCCCGGGACAGGGTTCGACGAGCAGTACTTC
>TRBJ1-3|TRBV7-3|-|-
CASSSLPGNTIYF
TGTGCCAGCAGCTCCCTTCCTGGAAACACCATATATTTT
>TRBJ1-2|TRBV9|once|-
CASSPGGGPTNYGYTF
TGTGCCAGCAGCCCCGGAGGGGGGCCTACTAACTATGGCTACACCTTC
>TRBJ2-7|TRBV5-5|once|-
CASSLAERIRDKPYEQYF
TGTGCCAGCAGCTTGGCGGAGAGGATTCGGGATAAGCCCTACGAGCAGTACTTC
>TRBJ2-7|TRBV21-1|-|-
CASSKVGTSGGKHEQYF
TGTGCCAGCAGCAAAGTGGGGACTAGCGGGGGGAAACACGAGCAGTACTTC
>TRBJ2-2|TRBV18|once|-
CASSSNRATGELFF
TGTGCCAGCTCATCCAACAGGGCTACCGGGGAGCTGTTTTTT
>TRBJ2-4|TRBV30|-|-
CAWQGEVLNIQYF
TGTGCCTGGCAAGGTGAAGTTTTGAACATTCAGTACTTC
>TRBJ2-5|TRBV19|-|TRBD1
CASSQGPTGSETQYF
TGTGCCAGTAGTCAAGGGCCGACAGGGAGCGAGACCCAGTACTTC
>TRBJ1-1|TRBV11-2|-|TRBD1
CASSAQGANTEAFF
TGTGCCAGCAGCGCCCAGGGGGCGAACACTGAAGCTTTCTTT
>TRBJ2-7|TRBV5-5|few|-
CASSLDTGRSWEQYF
TGTGCCAGCAGCTTGGACACAGGGAGGTCCTGGGAGCAGTACTTC
>TRBJ1-5|TRBV19|-|-
CASSGGSNQPQHF
TGTGCCAGTAGTGGGGGGAGCAATCAGCCCCAGCATTTT
>TRBJ1-3|TRBV5-6|-|-
CASSWKGGLAGNTIYF
TGTGCCAGCAGCTGGAAGGGGGGGTTGGCTGGAAACACCATATATTTT
>TRBJ2-1|TRBV9|-|TRBD2
CASSVDGAGVRNEQFF
TGTGCCAGCAGCGTAGATGGAGCGGGAGTTCGGAATGAGCAGTTCTTC
>TRBJ2-7|TRBV11-1|-|-
CASSLNREWSEQYF
TGTGCCAGCAGCTTGAACAGGGAATGGTCCGAGCAGTACTTC
>TRBJ1-6|TRBV7-9|-|TRBD1
CASRPGQGAARF
TGTGCCAGCAGACCAGGACAGGGGGCCGCTCGCTTT
>TRBJ2-7|TRBV7-2|-|-
CASSLVRVHEQYF
TGTGCCAGCAGCCTGGTAAGAGTCCACGAGCAGTACTTC
>TRBJ2-1|TRBV29-1|-|TRBD2
CSVSSGGPRSSYNEQFF
TGCAGCGTTTCCAGCGGGGGGCCAAGGAGCTCCTACAATGAGCAGTTCTTC
>TRBJ2-7|TRBV6-1|-|-
CASTLRWDEQYF
TGTGCCAGCACCCTGAGATGGGACGAGCAGTACTTC
>TRBJ2-7|TRBV4-1|-|-
CASSQATGLSYEQYF
TGCGCCAGCAGCCAGGCTACAGGGCTCTCCTACGAGCAGTACTTC